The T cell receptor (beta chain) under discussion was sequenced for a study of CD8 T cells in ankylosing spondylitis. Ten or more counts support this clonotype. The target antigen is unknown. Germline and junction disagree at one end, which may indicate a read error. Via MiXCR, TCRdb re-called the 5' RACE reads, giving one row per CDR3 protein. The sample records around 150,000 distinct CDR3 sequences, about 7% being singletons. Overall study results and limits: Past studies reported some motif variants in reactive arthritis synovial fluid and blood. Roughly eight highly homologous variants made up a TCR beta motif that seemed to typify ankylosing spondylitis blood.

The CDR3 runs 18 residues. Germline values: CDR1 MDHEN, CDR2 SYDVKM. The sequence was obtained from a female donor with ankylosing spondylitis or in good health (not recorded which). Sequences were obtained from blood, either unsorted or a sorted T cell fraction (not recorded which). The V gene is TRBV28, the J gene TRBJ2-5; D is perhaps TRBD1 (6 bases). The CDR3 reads CASSFSFRADRPQENQYF. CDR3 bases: TGTGCCAGCAGTTTTTCGTTTCGCGCAGACAGGCCCCAAGAGAACCAGTACTTC.